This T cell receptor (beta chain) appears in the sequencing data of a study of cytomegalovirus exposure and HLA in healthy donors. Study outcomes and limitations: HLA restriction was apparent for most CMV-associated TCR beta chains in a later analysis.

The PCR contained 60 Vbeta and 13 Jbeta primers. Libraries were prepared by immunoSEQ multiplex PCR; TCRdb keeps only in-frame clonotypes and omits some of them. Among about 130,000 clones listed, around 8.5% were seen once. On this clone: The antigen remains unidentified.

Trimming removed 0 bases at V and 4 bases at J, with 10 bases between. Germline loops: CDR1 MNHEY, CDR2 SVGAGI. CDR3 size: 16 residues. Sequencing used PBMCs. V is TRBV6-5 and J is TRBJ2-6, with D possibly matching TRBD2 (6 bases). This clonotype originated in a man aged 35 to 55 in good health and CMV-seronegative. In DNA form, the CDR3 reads TGTGCCAGCAGTTACTCGGGGACTTCGGGGGCCAACGTCCTGACTTTC. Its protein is CASSYSGTSGANVLTF.